The 4 T cell receptor beta chains reported below all come from one sample, sequenced in a study of vaccination and CD4 T cells after COVID-19. Cultured CD4+ T-cell DNA underwent Oncomine TCR Beta short-read sequencing. TCRdb processed the PCR reads anew with MiXCR; each CDR3 protein has one entry. The table lists some 4,400 distinct CDR3 sequences, around 20% of them singletons, with 50% to 60% in the top ten. Treatment specified: roughly 10-day PBMC culture with coronavirus spike peptide pools or control peptides (ViraFEST assay). No antigens are known for them. Material: CD4+ T cells from blood, cultured in vitro, obtained after SARS-CoV-2 vaccination. The source is a human donor who had recovered from COVID-19.

CDR3 bases: TGTGCCAGCAGTTTTGTCGTCTGGGGGGCTGGGGCCAACGTCCTGACTTTC. Translated: CASSFVVWGAGANVLTF. The V gene is TRBV28, the J gene TRBJ2-6; D possibly corresponds to TRBD2 (6 bases). CDR3 length: 17 residues. Deletions cut 3 bases from V and 2 bases from J, with 14 bases between. CDR1 MDHEN and CDR2 SYDVKM come from the germline V gene. The full variable domain, its missing parts supplied by reference TRBV28 and TRBJ2-6, is DVKVTQSSRYLVKRTGEKVFLECVQDMDHENMFWYRQDPGLGLRLIYFSYDVKMKEKGDIPEGYSVSREKKERFSLILESASTNQTSMYLCASSFVVWGAGANVLTFGAGSRLTVL.

This clonotype was seen a handful of times. The chain uses TRBV4-2 and TRBJ1-5; no definite D call. Germline-derived CDR1 and CDR2 are LGHNA and YNFKEQ. Deletions cut 4 bases from V and 5 bases from J, with 15 bases between. This CDR3 is 15 amino acids long. The DNA of the CDR3 is TGTGCCAGCAGCCCTCAGCGAGGTTACGATCAGCCCCAGCATTTT. Protein sequence: CASSPQRGYDQPQHF.

This clonotype was counted a few times. The chain has TRBV5-4 and TRBJ2-7, with D possibly being TRBD2 (6 bases). Deletions cut 4 bases from V and 3 bases from J, with 11 bases between. CDR3 length equals 13 residues. Germline V gene lookup returns CDR1 SGHNT and CDR2 YYREEE (reference sequence). CDR3 amino acids: CASSPPGGYEQYF. As DNA, the CDR3 is TGTGCCAGCAGCCCTCCCGGGGGCTACGAGCAGTACTTC.

In its sample, this clonotype was seen a few times. The chain has TRBV10-3 and TRBJ1-2; 10 positions agree with TRBD1. CDR3 length: 13 amino acids. Germline CDR1 reads ENHRY; CDR2 reads SYGVKD. Trimming cost V 6 bases and J 4 bases; bases outside gene matches: 2. The CDR3 nucleotides are TGTGCCATCAGGACAGGGGGCGGCTATGGCTACACCTTC. Translating gives CAIRTGGGYGYTF.